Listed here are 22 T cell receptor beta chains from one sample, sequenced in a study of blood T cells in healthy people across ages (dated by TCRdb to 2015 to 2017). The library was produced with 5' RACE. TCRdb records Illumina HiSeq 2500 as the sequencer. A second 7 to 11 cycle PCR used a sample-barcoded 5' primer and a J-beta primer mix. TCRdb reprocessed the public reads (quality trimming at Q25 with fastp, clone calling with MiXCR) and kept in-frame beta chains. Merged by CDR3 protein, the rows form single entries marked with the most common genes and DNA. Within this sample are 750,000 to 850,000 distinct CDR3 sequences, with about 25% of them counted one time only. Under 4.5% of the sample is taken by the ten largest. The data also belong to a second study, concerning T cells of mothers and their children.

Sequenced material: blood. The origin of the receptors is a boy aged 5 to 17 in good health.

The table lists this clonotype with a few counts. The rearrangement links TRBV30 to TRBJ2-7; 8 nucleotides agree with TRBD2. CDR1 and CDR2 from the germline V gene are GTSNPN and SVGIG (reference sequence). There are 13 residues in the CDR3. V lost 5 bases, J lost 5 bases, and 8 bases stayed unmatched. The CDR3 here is CAWAREGGNEQYF. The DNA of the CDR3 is TGTGCCTGGGCCCGGGAGGGCGGAAACGAGCAGTACTTC.

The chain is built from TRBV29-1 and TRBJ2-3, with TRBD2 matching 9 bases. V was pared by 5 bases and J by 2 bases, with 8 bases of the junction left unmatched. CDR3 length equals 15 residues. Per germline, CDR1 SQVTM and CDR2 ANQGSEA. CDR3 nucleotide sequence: TGCAGCGTTCAGGGGAGCGGGGGGTCCACAGATACGCAGTATTTT. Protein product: CSVQGSGGSTDTQYF.

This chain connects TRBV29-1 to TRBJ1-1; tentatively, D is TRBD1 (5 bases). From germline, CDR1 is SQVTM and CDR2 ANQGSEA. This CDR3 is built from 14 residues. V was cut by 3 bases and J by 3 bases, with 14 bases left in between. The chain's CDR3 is CSVEIDGAHTEAFF. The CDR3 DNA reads TGCAGCGTTGAGATCGATGGGGCACACACTGAAGCTTTCTTT.

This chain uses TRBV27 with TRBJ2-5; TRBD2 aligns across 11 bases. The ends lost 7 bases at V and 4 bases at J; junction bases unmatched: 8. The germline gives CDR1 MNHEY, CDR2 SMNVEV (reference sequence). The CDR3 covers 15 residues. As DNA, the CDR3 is TGTGCCAGCACCAATAGCGGGAGGGCCGGAGAGACCCAGTACTTC. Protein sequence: CASTNSGRAGETQYF.

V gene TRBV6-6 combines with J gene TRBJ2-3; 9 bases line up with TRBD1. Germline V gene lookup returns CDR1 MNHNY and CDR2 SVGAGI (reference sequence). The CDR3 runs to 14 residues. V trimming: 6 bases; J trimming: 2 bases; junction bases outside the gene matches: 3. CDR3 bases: TGTGCCAGCAGAAAACAGGGGGCCACAGATACGCAGTATTTT. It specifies CASRKQGATDTQYF.

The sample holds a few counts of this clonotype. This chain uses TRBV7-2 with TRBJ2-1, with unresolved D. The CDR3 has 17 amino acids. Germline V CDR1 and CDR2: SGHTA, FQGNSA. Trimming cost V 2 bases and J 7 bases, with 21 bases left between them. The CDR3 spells CASSLTPGDRATNEQFF. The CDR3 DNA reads TGTGCCAGCAGCTTAACCCCTGGAGACCGGGCTACTAATGAGCAGTTCTTC.

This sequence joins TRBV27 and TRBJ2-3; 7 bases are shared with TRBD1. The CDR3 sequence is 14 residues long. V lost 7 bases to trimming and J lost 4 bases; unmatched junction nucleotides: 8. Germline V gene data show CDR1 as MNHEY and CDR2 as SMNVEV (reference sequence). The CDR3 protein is CASKDRALADTQYF. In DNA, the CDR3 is TGTGCCAGCAAAGACAGGGCGTTGGCAGATACGCAGTATTTT.

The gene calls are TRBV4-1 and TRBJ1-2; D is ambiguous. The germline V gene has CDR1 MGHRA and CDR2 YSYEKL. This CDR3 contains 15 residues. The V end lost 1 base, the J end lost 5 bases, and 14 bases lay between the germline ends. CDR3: CASSQADLGDYGYTF. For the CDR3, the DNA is TGCGCCAGCAGCCAAGCGGACCTGGGAGATTATGGCTACACCTTC.

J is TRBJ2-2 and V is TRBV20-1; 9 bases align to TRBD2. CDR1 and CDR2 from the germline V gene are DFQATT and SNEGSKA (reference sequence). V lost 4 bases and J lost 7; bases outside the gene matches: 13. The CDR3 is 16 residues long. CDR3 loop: CSAKYSGGAPDGELFF. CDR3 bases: TGCAGTGCTAAATATAGCGGGGGTGCCCCCGACGGGGAGCTGTTTTTT.

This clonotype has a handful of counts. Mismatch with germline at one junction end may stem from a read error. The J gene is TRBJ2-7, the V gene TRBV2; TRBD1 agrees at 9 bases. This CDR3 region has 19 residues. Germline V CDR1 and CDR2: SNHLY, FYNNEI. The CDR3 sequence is CTSTEIDGGFWTGENEQYF. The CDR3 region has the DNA TGTACCAGCACCGAAATAGATGGGGGCTTTTGGACAGGGGAAAACGAGCAGTACTTC.

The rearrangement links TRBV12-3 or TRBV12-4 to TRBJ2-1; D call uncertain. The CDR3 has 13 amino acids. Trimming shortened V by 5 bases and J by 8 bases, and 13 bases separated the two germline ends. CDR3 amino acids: CASSPPMSDEQFF. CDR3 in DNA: TGTGCCAGCAGTCCCCCGATGAGCGATGAGCAGTTCTTC.

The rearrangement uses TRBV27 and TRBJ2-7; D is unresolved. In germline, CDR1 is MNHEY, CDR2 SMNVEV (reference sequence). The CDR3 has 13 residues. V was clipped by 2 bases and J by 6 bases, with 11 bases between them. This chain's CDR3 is CASSLSRASEQYF. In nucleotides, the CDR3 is TGTGCCAGCAGTTTAAGTAGGGCGTCCGAGCAGTACTTC.

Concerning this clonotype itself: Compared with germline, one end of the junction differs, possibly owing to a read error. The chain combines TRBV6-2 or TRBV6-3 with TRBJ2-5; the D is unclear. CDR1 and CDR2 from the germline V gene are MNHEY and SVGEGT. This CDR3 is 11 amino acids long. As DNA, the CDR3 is TGTGCTAGCACCCACGGGGAGACCCAGTACTTC. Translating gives CASTHGETQYF.

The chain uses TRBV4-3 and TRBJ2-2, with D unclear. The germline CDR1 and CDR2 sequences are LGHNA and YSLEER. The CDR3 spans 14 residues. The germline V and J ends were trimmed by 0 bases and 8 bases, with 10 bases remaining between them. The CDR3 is CASSQEFLQGELFF. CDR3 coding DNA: TGCGCCAGCAGCCAAGAGTTTTTGCAAGGGGAGCTGTTTTTT.

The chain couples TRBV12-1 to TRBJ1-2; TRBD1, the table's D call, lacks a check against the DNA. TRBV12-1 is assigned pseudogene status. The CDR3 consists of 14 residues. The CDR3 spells CASSFMDRDYGYTF. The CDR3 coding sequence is TGTGCCAGCAGCTTCATGGACAGGGATTATGGCTACACCTTC.

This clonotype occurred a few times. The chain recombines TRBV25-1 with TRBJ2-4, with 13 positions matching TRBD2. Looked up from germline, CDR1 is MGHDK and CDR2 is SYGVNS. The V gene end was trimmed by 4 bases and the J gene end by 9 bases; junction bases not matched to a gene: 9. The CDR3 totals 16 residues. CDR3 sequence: CASSVGTSGTSGIQYF. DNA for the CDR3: TGTGCCAGCAGTGTGGGGACTAGCGGGACTTCCGGCATTCAGTACTTC.

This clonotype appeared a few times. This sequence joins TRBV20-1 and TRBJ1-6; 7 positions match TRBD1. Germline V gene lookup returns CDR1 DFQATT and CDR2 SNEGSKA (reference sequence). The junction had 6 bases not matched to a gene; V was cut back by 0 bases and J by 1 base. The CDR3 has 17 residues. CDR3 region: CSARDTGVVSYNSPLHF. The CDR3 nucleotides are TGCAGTGCTAGAGACACAGGGGTCGTGTCCTATAATTCACCCCTCCACTTT.

The CDR3 nucleotides are TGTGCCAGCAGCGTAGCGTCTAGCAATGAGCAGTTCTTC. Encoded protein: CASSVASSNEQFF. The chain employs TRBV9 and TRBJ2-1; no firm D call. CDR3 length: 13 residues. Germline CDR1 is SGDLS and CDR2 is YYNGEE. The V end lost 0 bases, the J end lost 6 bases, and 7 bases lay between the germline ends. The variable domain in full, completed from reference TRBV9 and TRBJ2-1, reads DSGVTQTPKHLITATGQRVTLRCSPRSGDLSVYWYQQSLDQGLQFLIQYYNGEERAKGNILERFSAQQFPDLHSELNLSSLELGDSALYFCASSVASSNEQFFGPGTRLTVL.

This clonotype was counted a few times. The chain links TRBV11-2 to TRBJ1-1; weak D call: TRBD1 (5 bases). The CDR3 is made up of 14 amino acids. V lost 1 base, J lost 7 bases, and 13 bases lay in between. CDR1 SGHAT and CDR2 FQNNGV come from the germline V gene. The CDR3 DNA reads TGTGCCAGCAGCTTAGGGGGGACCGAGGGTGAAGCTTTCTTT. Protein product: CASSLGGTEGEAFF. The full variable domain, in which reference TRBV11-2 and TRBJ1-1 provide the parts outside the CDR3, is EAGVAQSPRYKIIEKRQSVAFWCNPISGHATLYWYQQILGQGPKLLIQFQNNGVVDDSQLPKDRFSAERLKGVDSTLKIQPAKLEDSAVYLCASSLGGTEGEAFFGQGTRLTVV.

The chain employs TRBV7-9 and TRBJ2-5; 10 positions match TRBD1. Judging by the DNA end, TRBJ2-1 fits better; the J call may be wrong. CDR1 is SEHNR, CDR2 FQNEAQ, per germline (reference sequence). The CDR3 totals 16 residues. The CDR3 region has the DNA TGTGCCAGCAGCTCAGGGACAGGGGTCCTCGGCAATGAGCAGTTCTTC. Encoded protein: CASSSGTGVLGNEQFF.

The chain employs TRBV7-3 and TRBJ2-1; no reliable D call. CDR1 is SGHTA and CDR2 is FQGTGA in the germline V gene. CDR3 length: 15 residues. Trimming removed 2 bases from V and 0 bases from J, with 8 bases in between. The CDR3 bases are TGTGCCAGCAGCTTACGGCAACCCTCCTACAATGAGCAGTTCTTC. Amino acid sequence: CASSLRQPSYNEQFF.

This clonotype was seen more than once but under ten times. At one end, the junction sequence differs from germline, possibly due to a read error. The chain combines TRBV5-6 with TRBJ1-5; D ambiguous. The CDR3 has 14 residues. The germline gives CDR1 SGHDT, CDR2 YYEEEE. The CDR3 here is CAGSLLRSNQPQHF. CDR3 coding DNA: TGTGCCGGCAGCTTGTTAAGGAGCAATCAGCCCCAGCATTTT.